This TCR beta chain was documented in a study of cytotoxic CD8 clonotypes in ibrutinib-treated CLL. The table came from immunoSEQ multiplex PCR; TCRdb's copy has only in-frame clones and leaves some out. The sample carries nearly 85,000 clones, 70% to 80% recorded once. Looked up from germline, CDR1 is SEHNR and CDR2 is FQNEAQ (reference sequence). The CDR3 contains 13 residues. The V and J ends lost 1 base and 4 bases respectively, with 5 bases between them. This clone was seen a handful of times. The rearrangement links TRBV7-9 to TRBJ2-1; D is unclear. This TCR derives from a human donor with chronic lymphocytic leukemia. The sequences come from PBMCs, collected after 12 months of ibrutinib treatment. The CDR3 reads CASSLGAYNEQFF. In nucleotides, the CDR3 is TGTGCCAGCAGCTTAGGGGCGTACAATGAGCAGTTCTTC.